The clone carrying this T cell receptor (beta chain) was picked up a small number of times. Its specificity is not known. The sample comes from a study of T cell responses to AZD1222 COVID-19 vaccine. Overall study findings and caveats: Nearly half of the spike-specific TCRs reportedly recognize variant regions that carry no mutations.

The method was immunoSEQ multiplex PCR; TCRdb's version includes in-frame clones alone and lacks a portion of them. This table holds 140,000 to 150,000 clones, 90% to 95% found once. The CDR3 is 16 amino acids. Looked up from germline, CDR1 is SGHVS and CDR2 is FQNEAQ. Trimming cost V 6 bases and J 2 bases; bases outside gene matches: 9. The chain combines TRBV7-8 with TRBJ2-2; TRBD1 matches 7 bases. The sequencing used peripheral blood, collected on day 0 of MenACWY control vaccination. The origin of this receptor is an adult in good health. The CDR3 here is CASRPNRGSNTGELFF. The CDR3 bases are TGTGCCAGCAGACCCAACAGGGGCTCTAACACCGGGGAGCTGTTTTTT.